This TCR beta chain is drawn from a study of T cell responses to AZD1222 COVID-19 vaccine (dated by TCRdb to the early 2020s). Concerning the study at large: AZD1222 recipients whose second dose came at about 4 weeks and those whose second dose came at about 12 weeks were combined into one group, since spike-specific TCR depth and breadth did not differ between the two schedules. TCR sequencing covered 233 trial participants: approximately 200 given two doses of AZD1222 and approximately 26 given two doses of MenACWY control vaccine. Trial participants were enrolled by age into subgroups of 18-55, 56-69 and 70-plus years, and around 150, 28 and 57 TCR-sequenced participants, respectively, were included in these subgroups. Paper-wide results and their limitations: In the small 56-69-year group, the increase in depth fell short of significance, most likely because of low power. After two AZD1222 doses, both the breadth and the depth of spike-specific TCRs were significantly higher than at day 0 and than in MenACWY recipients. Reportedly, close to half of the unique spike-specific TCRs recognized epitopes lying outside the regions that are mutated in the B.1.351 and B.1.1.7 variants. Participants were mostly white British, with more females than males. The authors suggested clonal diversity may have been underestimated. The vaccine-associated CD4 TCRs covered the entire spike protein, and the dominant responses fell in regions 160-218 and 743-854. Only five to seven AZD1222 recipients were SARS-CoV-2 seropositive at baseline, limiting conclusions about previously exposed vaccinees. Because no day 14 peak-response samples were available, repertoires were characterized only after the peak T cell response.

The CDR3 regions of human TCRbeta chains were analyzed by immunosequencing. The paper's processing steps were these. TCRs in the repertoires were compared against a reference library of SARS-CoV-2-specific TCRs that had been generated with the MIRA antigen-specificity platform. Breadth was defined as the fraction of unique TCRs that were SARS-CoV-2-associated, and depth was defined as the fraction of total T cells that were SARS-CoV-2-associated. Using the MIRA data, every spike-specific TCR was mapped to the spike region that the TCR reacted to and assigned to either a CD4 or a CD8 class. Log10-transformed breadth and depth values were compared by one-way ANOVA with Sidak's multiple comparisons tests. The table comes from immuneACCESS by way of TCRdb, which keeps in-frame sequences with V and J called. Part of the clones is missing from these tables; in studies checked, under half for an unresolved V gene and the rest for unknown reasons. V and J calls and clone size are given by that table; D and trimming were obtained from the DNA. The sample includes some 64,000 clones, with around 84% observed a single time. The ten largest clones represent less than 9.5% of the sample.

The time point label here, explained by the study, means: baseline before first vaccination. The vaccinee samples were drawn from two UK trials, COV001 and COV002, one of which was a single-blind randomized controlled phase 2/3 trial testing AZD1222 (ChAdOx1 nCoV-19) in healthy adults. For TCRbeta chain sequencing, PBMC samples from trial participants were taken at day 0 and at day 28 after the second dose. Remarks on this clone: The antigen this receptor binds is unknown. No clone much larger than this one lies a single base away; base qualities are absent.

CDR1 and CDR2 (LNHDA, SQIVND) derive from the germline V gene (reference sequence). For this chain, trimming is 5 bases at the V end and 7 bases at the J end, and the number of junction bases without a gene match is 2. Including cysteine and phenylalanine, the CDR3 has 12 amino acids. Of all the DNA, just the CDR3 is kept, 36 bases in frame from base 1. Sample: peripheral blood, taken on day 0 of AZD1222 vaccination. The sequence is built from TRBV19 and TRBJ1-5, with TRBD1 identical over 7 junction bases. The clonotype was recovered from an adult in good health. The CDR3 protein sequence reads: CASSDRAQPQHF. The DNA sequence is as follows: TGTGCCAGTAGTGACAGGGCACAGCCCCAGCATTTT.